The rows below give T cell receptor beta chains drawn from one sample of a study of T cells in Graves' hyperthyroidism and ophthalmopathy. TCRdb re-called the multiplex PCR reads through MiXCR, storing one row per CDR3 protein. The sample has 250,000 to 300,000 distinct CDR3 sequences, roughly 14% seen once. Sequenced material: blood. All receptors come from a woman in her thirties or forties with Graves' hyperthyroidism that later progressed to Graves' ophthalmopathy. CDR3s leave out the opening cysteine and the closing phenylalanine or tryptophan.

J gene: TRBJ1-6; V gene: TRBV9; CDR3 protein: ASSEGTGDSPLH
J gene: TRBJ2-7; V gene: TRBV20-1; CDR3 protein: SASSLAGISTLYEQY
J gene: TRBJ1-2; V gene: TRBV13; CDR3 protein: ASSLGAGEST
J gene: TRBJ2-5; V gene: TRBV28; CDR3 protein: ASRTGLIAGGETQY
J gene: TRBJ2-2; V gene: TRBV12-3/TRBV12-4; CDR3 protein: ASSQSGSEAGELF
J gene: TRBJ2-2; V gene: TRBV19; CDR3 protein: ASSLHRLAGGNTGELF
J gene: TRBJ2-3; V gene: TRBV7-9; CDR3 protein: ASSSSRTSGSPDTQY
J gene: TRBJ2-7; V gene: TRBV15; CDR3 protein: ATSRTQQGSGEQY
J gene: TRBJ1-2; V gene: TRBV7-9; CDR3 protein: ASNGDGEFYGYT
J gene: TRBJ2-3; V gene: TRBV28; CDR3 protein: ASSFPGTDTQY
J gene: TRBJ2-1; V gene: TRBV5-1; CDR3 protein: ASSLGLAEYNEQF
J gene: TRBJ2-5; V gene: TRBV29-1; CDR3 protein: SARRVQGARETQY
J gene: TRBJ2-5; V gene: TRBV11-3; CDR3 protein: ASSHDRQETQY
J gene: TRBJ1-6; V gene: TRBV20-1; CDR3 protein: SARGVPGDRGSSLH
J gene: TRBJ2-3; V gene: TRBV2; CDR3 protein: ASSEWVGLSNTDTQY
J gene: TRBJ2-1; V gene: TRBV3-1; CDR3 protein: ASSHGTSGSNEQF
J gene: TRBJ2-2; V gene: TRBV7-7; CDR3 protein: ASSPGLAGAGGELF
J gene: TRBJ1-2; V gene: TRBV27; CDR3 protein: ASSFHYRGEANYGYT
J gene: TRBJ1-1; V gene: TRBV13; CDR3 protein: ASGLMAGPTEAF
J gene: TRBJ1-6; V gene: TRBV30; CDR3 protein: AWSPGPINSPLH
J gene: TRBJ2-6; V gene: TRBV30; CDR3 protein: AWTIRGGSGANVLT
J gene: TRBJ2-1; V gene: TRBV5-6; CDR3 protein: ASSPGTSDNEQF
J gene: TRBJ1-5; V gene: TRBV20-1; CDR3 protein: SARDRQLHNQPQH
J gene: TRBJ1-5; V gene: TRBV28; CDR3 protein: ASTRDRNQPQH
J gene: TRBJ2-5; V gene: TRBV28; CDR3 protein: ASSPRGYGEETQY
J gene: TRBJ2-2; V gene: TRBV7-9; CDR3 protein: ASKRDRGRNTGELF
J gene: TRBJ2-1; V gene: TRBV7-2; CDR3 protein: ASSLVGRLVMGNEQF
J gene: TRBJ1-5; V gene: TRBV12-3/TRBV12-4; CDR3 protein: ASSGHAVYQPQH
J gene: TRBJ2-3; V gene: TRBV4-2; CDR3 protein: ASSQEGAGRPDTQY
J gene: TRBJ2-2; V gene: TRBV10-2; CDR3 protein: ASSEYGRTNTGELF
J gene: TRBJ2-7; V gene: TRBV20-1; CDR3 protein: SARFGPLVGDGYEQY
J gene: TRBJ2-7; V gene: TRBV28; CDR3 protein: ASSKGGGRSYEQY
J gene: TRBJ1-5; V gene: TRBV18; CDR3 protein: ASSPPPSAGAVNQPQH
J gene: TRBJ2-1; V gene: TRBV7-8; CDR3 protein: ASSLAGSGRNDEQF
J gene: TRBJ2-1; V gene: TRBV4-1; CDR3 protein: ASSQVYRDSKF
J gene: TRBJ2-7; V gene: TRBV10-3; CDR3 protein: AISEIGGRRGEQY
J gene: TRBJ1-1; V gene: TRBV19; CDR3 protein: ASSSRQEGRNTEAF